These 21 T cell receptor beta chains were sequenced from one sample in a study of identical twins. TCRdb reanalysed the 5' RACE reads using MiXCR and keeps one entry per CDR3 protein. This table has approximately 150,000 distinct CDR3 sequences, roughly 3.2% appearing once. Sequenced input: memory T cells sorted from blood. The origin of the receptors is a young man in good health.

This clonotype has a count of ten or more. The chain recombines TRBV5-1 with TRBJ2-1; maybe TRBD1 (7 bases). Per germline, CDR1 SGHRS and CDR2 YFSETQ. Trimming removed 1 base at V and 5 bases at J, with 13 bases between. There are 15 residues in the CDR3. CDR3 region: CASSLNQGGNNEQFF. The CDR3 DNA reads as TGCGCCAGCAGCTTGAACCAGGGGGGAAACAATGAGCAGTTCTTC.

This clonotype showed up many times. The rearrangement uses TRBV12-3 or TRBV12-4 and TRBJ1-1; D may be TRBD1 (6 bases). The CDR3 covers 13 residues. The V gene lost 6 bases and the J gene lost 7 bases, with 15 bases spanning the gap. CDR3 in amino acids: CASSSTGEGEAFF. CDR3 nucleotides: TGTGCCAGCAGCTCGACAGGCGAAGGTGAAGCTTTCTTT.

This clonotype was seen ten or more times. The chain recombines TRBV5-1 with TRBJ2-3; TRBD2 is a possible D gene (6 bases). Trimming pared 0 bases from V and 3 bases from J, leaving 8 bases between. The germline V gene encodes CDR1 SGHRS and CDR2 YFSETQ. This CDR3 region has 14 residues. CDR3: CASSLERETDTQYF. The DNA of the CDR3 is TGCGCCAGCAGCTTGGAACGGGAGACAGATACGCAGTATTTT.

This clonotype was counted between two and nine times. V gene TRBV14 combines with J gene TRBJ2-3; no clear D. This CDR3 is built from 15 residues. Between the trimmed V and J ends, which lost 5 bases and 4 bases, there was a span of 16 bases. CDR1 is SGHDN, CDR2 FVKESK, per germline. The CDR3 sequence: CASSSLVGRADTQYF. CDR3 in DNA: TGTGCCAGCAGCTCTCTTGTCGGCAGAGCAGATACGCAGTATTTT.

This clonotype appeared many times. The chain joins TRBV7-9 to TRBJ2-7; 7 nucleotides agree with TRBD1. Germline V gene sequence: CDR1 SEHNR, CDR2 FQNEAQ (reference sequence). The CDR3 is 14 residues long. V lost 2 bases to trimming and J lost 3 bases; unmatched junction nucleotides: 4. In nucleotides, the CDR3 is TGTGCCAGCAGCTTATATGACAGGGACTACGAGCAGTACTTC. Amino acids: CASSLYDRDYEQYF.

The rearrangement uses TRBV7-2 and TRBJ1-1; 7 bases agree with TRBD1. The length of the CDR3 is 12 residues. The junction had 2 bases not matched to a gene; V was cut back by 5 bases and J by 5 bases. From germline, CDR1 is SGHTA and CDR2 FQGNSA. The CDR3 DNA sequence: TGTGCCAGCAGCCCCAGGGGGACTGAAGCTTTCTTT. This codes for CASSPRGTEAFF.

The sample holds a few counts of this clonotype. The genes are TRBV6-5 and TRBJ1-1; unclear D gene. Germline CDR1 MNHEY, CDR2 SVGAGI. V lost 2 bases and J 0 bases, leaving 13 bases between the germline ends. The CDR3 has 16 residues. CDR3 in DNA: TGTGCCAGCAGTTACGTCGGGTTCGGAATGAACACTGAAGCTTTCTTT. This translates into CASSYVGFGMNTEAFF.

This clonotype was seen more than once but under ten times. V and J are TRBV5-6 and TRBJ2-3; D ambiguous. Germline values: CDR1 SGHDT, CDR2 YYEEEE. V was trimmed by 1 base and J by 3 bases, leaving 12 bases between them. This CDR3 is 15 amino acids long. CDR3 in amino acids: CASSLQRRGTDTQYF. CDR3 sequence (DNA): TGTGCCAGCAGCTTGCAAAGGAGAGGTACAGATACGCAGTATTTT.

This clonotype was seen at least ten times. This chain joins TRBV12-3 or TRBV12-4 and TRBJ1-3, with D possibly being TRBD1 (6 bases). Trimming shortened V by 4 bases and J by 2 bases, and 6 bases separated the two germline ends. The CDR3 length is 13 residues. CDR3 protein: CASSSGAGNTIYF. The CDR3 DNA is TGTGCCAGCAGTTCAGGGGCTGGAAACACCATATATTTT.

This clonotype was found many times. The chain joins TRBV12-3 or TRBV12-4 to TRBJ2-7, with D unresolved. Trimming took off 5 bases at V and 6 bases at J, with 23 bases between the two ends. CDR3 length: 16 residues. For the CDR3, the DNA is TGTGCCAGCAGTCCCATTAGTGGGCACGGCTCGGGCGAGCAGTACTTC. It codes for CASSPISGHGSGEQYF.

This clonotype was picked up a small number of times. This chain uses TRBV6-5 with TRBJ2-3; D is unclear. From germline, CDR1 is MNHEY and CDR2 SVGAGI. Between the trimmed V and J ends, which lost 0 bases and 4 bases, there was a span of 14 bases. The CDR3 runs to 16 residues. In nucleotides, the CDR3 is TGTGCCAGCAGTTACTCAGGGCCTAGTGTTGCAGATACGCAGTATTTT. Translation gives CASSYSGPSVADTQYF.

This clonotype was recorded at least ten times. CDR3 residues: CSTTGVSGNTIYF. For the CDR3, the DNA is TGCAGTACCACAGGCGTCTCTGGAAACACCATATATTTT. The chain is built from TRBV20-1 and TRBJ1-3; D is possibly TRBD1 (5 bases). The germline V and J ends were trimmed by 8 bases and 0 bases, with 11 bases remaining between them. This CDR3 region has 13 residues. Germline CDR1 and CDR2: DFQATT and SNEGSKA (reference sequence).

The V gene is TRBV20-1, the J gene TRBJ2-5; 9 nucleotides agree with TRBD2. With V trimmed by 2 bases and J by 5 bases, 9 bases remained unmatched. Germline CDR1 is DFQATT and CDR2 is SNEGSKA (reference sequence). The CDR3 is 15 amino acids. CDR3 bases: TGCAGTGCTAGAACGGTCAGCGGGAGGTCGGAGACCCAGTACTTC. Protein sequence: CSARTVSGRSETQYF.

The chain couples TRBV7-8 to TRBJ2-5; D is undetermined. This CDR3 has 14 residues. Per germline, CDR1 SGHVS and CDR2 FQNEAQ. Trimming left V 1 base short and J 3 bases short, with 9 bases between. The CDR3: CASSLVPPKETQYF. For the CDR3, the DNA is TGTGCCAGCAGCTTAGTTCCTCCTAAAGAGACCCAGTACTTC.

This clonotype was observed at least ten times. The chain links TRBV28 to TRBJ2-7; the D gene is possibly TRBD1 (5 bases). CDR3 length equals 12 residues. V was trimmed by 6 bases and J by 0 bases, leaving 6 bases between them. The germline CDR1 and CDR2 sequences are MDHEN and SYDVKM. The CDR3: CASRQGSYEQYF. Here the CDR3 DNA reads TGTGCCAGCAGGCAGGGCTCCTACGAGCAGTACTTC.

The CDR3 loop is CASRRGGDEKLFF. The CDR3 DNA is TGTGCCAGCCGCCGGGGTGGTGATGAAAAACTGTTTTTT. This rearrangement joins TRBV27 to TRBJ1-4; D not certain. Germline CDR1 MNHEY, CDR2 SMNVEV (reference sequence). The CDR3 extends over 13 amino acids. V gave up 8 bases and J gave up 6 bases, with 13 bases separating them. The entire variable domain, with the rest obtained from reference TRBV27 and TRBJ1-4, is as follows: EAQVTQNPRYLITVTGKKLTVTCSQNMNHEYMSWYRQDPGLGLRQIYYSMNVEVTDKGDVPEGYKVSRKEKRNFPLILESPSPNQTSLYFCASRRGGDEKLFFGSGTQLSVL.

This clonotype came up many times. V usage is TRBV10-3 and J usage is TRBJ2-7; perhaps TRBD1 as D (6 bases). Per germline, CDR1 ENHRY and CDR2 SYGVKD. The CDR3 runs to 14 residues. Trimming removed 3 bases at V and 6 bases at J, with 15 bases between. CDR3 sequence: CAISEGGTGTEQYF. Here the CDR3 DNA reads TGTGCCATCAGTGAAGGGGGAACAGGGACCGAGCAGTACTTC.

This clonotype was picked up many times. This chain joins TRBV20-1 and TRBJ2-1; D is perhaps TRBD1 (6 bases). The CDR3 totals 14 residues. Per germline, CDR1 DFQATT and CDR2 SNEGSKA (reference sequence). The V gene lost 6 bases and the J gene lost 3 bases, with 15 bases spanning the gap. The CDR3 reads CSATAGTNYNEQFF. CDR3 bases: TGCAGTGCCACCGCCGGGACAAACTACAATGAGCAGTTCTTC.

Details on this clonotype: The CDR3 carries no conserved terminal phenylalanine or tryptophan, so it likely arises from a read error. The chain employs TRBV5-6 and TRBJ2-3, with D uncertain. Trimming removed 2 bases from V and 2 bases from J, with 15 bases in between. CDR1 and CDR2 (germline): SGHDT, YYEEEE. CDR3 length: 16 amino acids. Written as DNA, the CDR3 is TGTGCCAGCAGCTTAGAGACGGAATCTCACACAGATACGCAGTATTCT. Translation gives CASSLETESHTDTQYS.

This clonotype was seen repeatedly, ten times or more. V usage is TRBV7-8 and J usage is TRBJ2-1; 11 positions agree with TRBD2. The germline gives CDR1 SGHVS, CDR2 FQNEAQ. The trim removed 4 bases at V and 6 bases at J, leaving 11 bases unmatched. The CDR3 runs to 17 residues. CDR3 amino acids: CASSSPLGTSGSNEQFF. In DNA, the CDR3 is TGTGCCAGCAGCTCCCCTTTGGGGACTAGCGGTTCCAATGAGCAGTTCTTC.

This clonotype was counted many times. The chain combines TRBV6-5 with TRBJ2-1; possible D gene TRBD2, 5 bases. Germline-derived CDR1 and CDR2 are MNHEY and SVGAGI. V was pared by 2 bases and J by 2 bases, with 10 bases between. This CDR3 contains 15 residues. The CDR3 region is CASSYDRGAYNEQFF. The CDR3 DNA reads as TGTGCCAGCAGTTACGATCGGGGAGCCTACAATGAGCAGTTCTTC.